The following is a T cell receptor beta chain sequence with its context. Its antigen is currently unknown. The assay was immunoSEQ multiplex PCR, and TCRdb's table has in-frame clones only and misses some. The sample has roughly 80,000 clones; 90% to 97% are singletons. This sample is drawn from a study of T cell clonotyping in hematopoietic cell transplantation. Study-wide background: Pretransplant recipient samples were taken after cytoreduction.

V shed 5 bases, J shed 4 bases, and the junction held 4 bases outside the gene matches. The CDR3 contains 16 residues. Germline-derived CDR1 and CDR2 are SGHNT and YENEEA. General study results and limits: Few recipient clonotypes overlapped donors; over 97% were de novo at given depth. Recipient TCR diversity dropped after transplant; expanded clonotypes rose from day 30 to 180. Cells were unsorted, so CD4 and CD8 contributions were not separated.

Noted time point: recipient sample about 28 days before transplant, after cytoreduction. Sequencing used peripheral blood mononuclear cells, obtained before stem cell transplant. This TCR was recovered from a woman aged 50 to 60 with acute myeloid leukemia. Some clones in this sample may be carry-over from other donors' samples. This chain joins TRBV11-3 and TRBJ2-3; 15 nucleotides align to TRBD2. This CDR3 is CASSIRTSGGADTQYF. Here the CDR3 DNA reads TGTGCCAGCAGCATCAGGACTAGCGGGGGGGCAGATACGCAGTATTTT.